Following are 24 T cell receptor beta chains from one sample sequenced in a study of shared clonotypes between healthy human individuals. Positive CCR7 selection of CD45RO-negative cells yielded the naive CD8 cells, and terminally differentiated effector memory CD45RA+ cells were excluded. TCRdb's copy holds only in-frame clones and misses some; the assay was immunoSEQ multiplex PCR. Altogether around 2.1 million clones are present, about 92% being singletons, with the ten largest covering more than 1.5%. The sequenced material came from naive CD8+ T cells from PBMCs. The receptors were sampled from a young man in good health. Some clones in this sample may be carry-over from other donors' samples.

This rearrangement joins TRBV7-9 to TRBJ2-6; D is undetermined. Trimming shortened V by 5 bases and J by 1 base, and 21 bases separated the two germline ends. Germline lookup yields CDR1 SEHNR and CDR2 FQNEAQ (reference sequence). The CDR3 loop spans 19 amino acids. The CDR3 spells CASSHPRGETPSGANVLTF. The CDR3 DNA follows: TGTGCCAGCAGCCACCCACGTGGGGAAACACCTTCTGGGGCCAACGTCCTGACTTTC.

This chain links TRBV6-1 with TRBJ2-2; 7 bases match TRBD1. The CDR3 consists of 16 residues. Germline V gene sequence: CDR1 MNHNS, CDR2 SASEGT. After removal of 3 bases from V and 3 bases from J, the junction contained 7 bases not matched to a gene. The DNA of the CDR3 is TGTGCCAGCAGTGAGGGACAGTGGACGGACACCGGGGAGCTGTTTTTT. It specifies CASSEGQWTDTGELFF.

This chain connects TRBV28 to TRBJ2-3; 8 bases line up with TRBD2. The CDR3 covers 17 residues. Germline assignment: CDR1 MDHEN and CDR2 SYDVKM. Trimming at V came to 5 bases and at J to 6 bases, leaving 16 bases not matched to a gene. This CDR3 reads CASSPLTSASPSDTQYF. For the CDR3, the DNA is TGTGCCAGCAGTCCCCTGACTAGCGCGAGCCCATCTGATACGCAGTATTTT.

This clone was picked up one time. The chain recombines TRBV7-9 with TRBJ1-5; D is uncertain. V gave up 4 bases and J gave up 4 bases, with 17 bases separating them. CDR1 and CDR2 from the germline V gene are SEHNR and FQNEAQ (reference sequence). This CDR3 comprises 16 residues. CDR3 in amino acids: CASSSELAPFNQPQHF. The CDR3 DNA follows: TGTGCCAGCAGCTCAGAACTGGCACCTTTTAATCAGCCCCAGCATTTT.

The chain links TRBV5-8 to TRBJ2-7, with D hard to call. V was pared by 1 base and J by 2 bases, with 10 bases between. Germline assignment: CDR1 SGHTS and CDR2 YDEGEE. CDR3 size: 14 residues. The CDR3 here is CASSLRWNPYEQYF. The CDR3 coding sequence is TGTGCCAGCAGCTTGAGATGGAATCCCTACGAGCAGTACTTC.

This chain joins TRBV7-9 and TRBJ1-2, with TRBD1 matching 7 bases. Germline lookup yields CDR1 SEHNR and CDR2 FQNEAQ (reference sequence). This CDR3 comprises 12 residues. V was pared by 10 bases and J by 8 bases, with 10 bases of the junction left unmatched. The CDR3: CATSAGTAGYTF. DNA of the CDR3: TGTGCCACCTCTGCCGGGACAGCCGGCTACACCTTC.

The rearrangement joins TRBV11-2 to TRBJ2-5; D might be TRBD1 or TRBD2, each matching 6 bases. Deletions cut 7 bases from V and 5 bases from J, with 17 bases between. Per the germline V gene, CDR1 is SGHAT and CDR2 is FQNNGV. The CDR3 spans 14 residues. The CDR3 spells CASTLGQGRETQYF. The CDR3 nucleotides are TGTGCCAGCACCCTCGGTCAGGGGAGGGAGACCCAGTACTTC.

This clone came up a few times. Other DNA variants within this sample encode the same CDR3. The chain joins TRBV11-2 to TRBJ1-1; D uncertain. The V end was cut by 1 base, the J end by 0 bases, with 3 bases between. Germline lookup yields CDR1 SGHAT and CDR2 FQNNGV. The CDR3 consists of 13 residues. CDR3 sequence reads: CASSLVLNTEAFF. The CDR3 coding sequence is TGTGCCAGCAGCTTAGTTTTGAACACTGAAGCTTTCTTT.

CDR3 residues: CASSLGRGNSYEQYF. The CDR3 nucleotides are TGCGCCAGCAGCTTGGGCAGGGGGAACTCCTACGAGCAGTACTTC. V usage is TRBV5-1 and J usage is TRBJ2-7, with TRBD1 matching 7 bases. The CDR3 runs to 15 residues. CDR1 and CDR2 from the germline V gene are SGHRS and YFSETQ. V lost 0 bases, J lost 0 bases, and 3 bases stayed unmatched.

This clone was recorded only once. The chain combines TRBV28 with TRBJ2-5; the D gene could be TRBD1 or TRBD2 (5 bases each). V dropped 4 bases and J dropped 7 bases, with 10 bases sitting between them. The CDR3 consists of 12 residues. Germline V gene lookup returns CDR1 MDHEN and CDR2 SYDVKM. The CDR3 sequence is CASSWGSGTQYF. The CDR3 coding sequence is TGTGCCAGCAGTTGGGGGAGTGGGACCCAGTACTTC.

This chain joins TRBV2 and TRBJ1-1; 7 bases agree with TRBD1. This CDR3 comprises 11 residues. From germline, CDR1 is SNHLY and CDR2 FYNNEI. With V trimmed by 6 bases and J by 10 bases, 5 bases remained unmatched. The CDR3 sequence is CASRRQGGAFF. DNA for the CDR3: TGTGCCAGCAGACGACAGGGAGGAGCTTTCTTT.

This chain uses TRBV10-3 with TRBJ1-3; D gene uncertain. Germline V CDR1 and CDR2: ENHRY, SYGVKD. There are 16 residues in the CDR3. V lost 0 bases and J 1 base, leaving 10 bases between the germline ends. The CDR3 is CAISESSRGSGNTIYF. Written as DNA, the CDR3 is TGTGCCATCAGTGAGTCGAGTCGAGGGTCTGGAAACACCATATATTTT.

The chain uses TRBV2 and TRBJ2-2; D might be TRBD2 (5 bases). This CDR3 is built from 13 residues. Germline loops: CDR1 SNHLY, CDR2 FYNNEI. V shed 1 base and J shed 5 bases, with 5 bases lying between them. CDR3 in amino acids: CASSEGRTGELFF. CDR3 bases: TGTGCCAGCAGTGAAGGGAGGACCGGGGAGCTGTTTTTT.

The V and J genes are TRBV27 and TRBJ1-5, with D hard to call. Looked up from germline, CDR1 is MNHEY and CDR2 is SMNVEV (reference sequence). This CDR3 contains 16 residues. V shed 0 bases and J shed 0 bases, with 9 bases lying between them. The CDR3 DNA follows: TGTGCCAGCAGTTTATCGAAGCTTTATAGCAATCAGCCCCAGCATTTT. Translation: CASSLSKLYSNQPQHF.

This clone showed up just once. The sample contains more than one DNA sequence encoding this CDR3. The chain links TRBV6-5 to TRBJ1-1, with unresolved D. From germline, CDR1 is MNHEY and CDR2 SVGAGI. V shed 0 bases and J shed 1 base, with 6 bases lying between them. This CDR3 has 14 amino acids. The CDR3 nucleotides read TGTGCCAGCAGTTACTCTTCTCCGAACACTGAAGCTTTCTTT. This translates into CASSYSSPNTEAFF.

The chain recombines TRBV14 with TRBJ1-2; tentative D call: TRBD1 (5 bases). CDR3 size: 17 residues. The V and J ends lost 0 bases and 0 bases respectively, with 14 bases between them. The germline V gene encodes CDR1 SGHDN and CDR2 FVKESK. The CDR3 here is CASSQDIGRDSNYGYTF. The CDR3 DNA reads as TGTGCCAGCAGCCAAGATATTGGGCGGGACTCTAACTATGGCTACACCTTC.

This clone was observed once. The chain uses TRBV19 and TRBJ2-1, with 15 bases that match TRBD2. This CDR3 is 16 amino acids long. Germline CDR1 LNHDA, CDR2 SQIVND (reference sequence). V was clipped by 6 bases and J by 4 bases; unmatched bases: 4. The CDR3 reads CASRTGLAGGYNEQFF. The DNA for the CDR3 is TGTGCCAGTAGAACTGGACTAGCGGGAGGGTACAATGAGCAGTTCTTC.

The genes are TRBV29-1 and TRBJ1-1; no clear D gene. The CDR3 runs to 14 residues. Trimming shortened V by 4 bases and J by 0 bases, and 12 bases separated the two germline ends. Germline CDR1 is SQVTM and CDR2 is ANQGSEA. CDR3 DNA: TGCAGCGTTGCCGCGCCGCAGATGAACACTGAAGCTTTCTTT. The encoded protein is CSVAAPQMNTEAFF.

The rearrangement uses TRBV7-2 and TRBJ2-7; D unresolved. Germline V gene sequence: CDR1 SGHTA, CDR2 FQGNSA. There are 16 residues in the CDR3. V lost 3 bases and J 2 bases, leaving 17 bases between the germline ends. The CDR3 region is CASSFLRPPVTYEQYF. CDR3 in DNA: TGTGCCAGCAGCTTTTTACGGCCCCCGGTCACCTACGAGCAGTACTTC.

This clone was seen just once. This same CDR3 is encoded by further DNA sequences in the sample. The genes are TRBV9 and TRBJ2-7; 7 bases agree with TRBD1. Germline-derived CDR1 and CDR2 are SGDLS and YYNGEE. J gave up 0 bases and V 0 bases, and 3 bases lay outside the gene matches. The CDR3 contains 15 residues. Here the CDR3 reads CASSVAGTVSYEQYF. DNA of the CDR3: TGTGCCAGCAGCGTAGCTGGGACAGTCTCCTACGAGCAGTACTTC.

As for this clone: Other DNA sequences in this specimen translate into the identical CDR3. The chain has TRBV5-1 and TRBJ2-7; D unclear. The V end lost 3 bases, the J end lost 1 base, and 8 bases lay between the germline ends. The germline gives CDR1 SGHRS, CDR2 YFSETQ. The CDR3 contains 13 residues. CDR3 sequence reads: CASSSRLSYEQYF. The CDR3 nucleotides are TGCGCCAGCAGCTCCAGGCTTTCCTACGAGCAGTACTTC. The full variable domain, its missing parts supplied by reference TRBV5-1 and TRBJ2-7, is KAGVTQTPRYLIKTRGQQVTLSCSPISGHRSVSWYQQTPGQGLQFLFEYFSETQRNKGNFPGRFSGRQFSNSRSEMNVSTLELGDSALYLCASSSRLSYEQYFGPGTRLTVT.

The rearrangement links TRBV4-1 to TRBJ1-5; D not certain. The CDR3 is 16 residues long. V lost 8 bases and J 2 bases, leaving 19 bases between the germline ends. Germline V CDR1 and CDR2: MGHRA, YSYEKL. The CDR3 nucleotides are TGCGCCAGCCAGGAGAGGCAATCAGGAGGCAATCAGCCCCAGCATTTT. Translated: CASQERQSGGNQPQHF.

The chain couples TRBV27 to TRBJ2-1, with 7 bases identical to TRBD2. Germline-derived CDR1 and CDR2 are MNHEY and SMNVEV (reference sequence). Unmatched junction bases numbered 8, after V lost 6 bases and J lost 3 bases. The CDR3 sequence is 15 residues long. This CDR3 reads CASSPAGLLYNEQFF. CDR3 sequence (DNA): TGTGCCAGCAGCCCAGCGGGACTACTCTACAATGAGCAGTTCTTC.

This sequence joins TRBV6-7 and TRBJ1-2, with 7 nucleotides matching TRBD1. TRBV6-7 is labeled an ORF, and its function is uncertain. V lost 4 bases, J lost 4 bases, and 15 bases stayed unmatched. The CDR3 has 17 amino acids. The CDR3 is CASSSGQLGNSPYGYTF. The CDR3 nucleotides are TGTGCCAGCAGTTCGGGACAGTTAGGGAACAGTCCCTATGGCTACACCTTC.